A selection of T cell receptor beta chains follows, all from one sample in a study of T-cell reconstitution after alpha-beta-depleted transplantation in children. Via MiXCR, TCRdb re-called the PCR reads, giving one row per CDR3 protein. Here the sample spans about 300,000 distinct CDR3 sequences, roughly a tenth being singletons. The starting material was PBMCs, obtained before TCRalphabeta/CD19-depleted stem cell transplant. The receptors come from a boy younger than two with acute myeloid leukemia, due to receive a stem cell transplant. CDR3s leave out the opening cysteine and the closing phenylalanine or tryptophan. For some rows the clone size is stated as once, few or many, or as a class when expanded; others skip it.

>TRBV5-1|TRBJ2-2|many
ASSLAGTRNTGELF
>TRBV20-1|TRBJ2-7|many
SARPWGQGSY
>TRBV25-1|TRBJ2-3|many
ASSEFWRGGTDTQY
>TRBV7-6|TRBJ2-7|-
ASSLIGGPEQY
>TRBV11-1|TRBJ1-1|once
ASSRTGTGANEAF
>TRBV20-1|TRBJ1-1|few
SARDTGTGMNTEAF
>TRBV5-1|TRBJ2-3|many
ASSLLAGGPPDTQY
>TRBV20-1|TRBJ1-3|-
SAIERGVSGNTIY
>TRBV12-3/TRBV12-4|TRBJ2-7|many
ASSLVTLRDRAYEQY
>TRBV9|TRBJ1-1|many
ASSVVGPNTEAF
>TRBV7-9|TRBJ2-2|many
ASSFWTGLTGELF
>TRBV24-1|TRBJ2-2|few
ATRPRGGTGELF
>TRBV28|TRBJ2-7|many
ASNFGGRVAYEQY
>TRBV6-5|TRBJ1-5|many
ASSYSVGGYSNQPQH
>TRBV9|TRBJ2-3|many
ASSVQLASGNTDTQY
>TRBV28|TRBJ1-6|few
ASTRTGGFSSYNSPLH
>TRBV5-1|TRBJ2-3|few
ASTHRRMAGTDTQY
>TRBV4-2|TRBJ2-1|few
ASSQPGLTYNERF
>TRBV29-1|TRBJ2-2|many
SVAGRLTGELF
>TRBV7-2|TRBJ2-3|many
ASRRTGITDTQY
>TRBV20-1|TRBJ1-2|many
SAPKDYGYT
>TRBV20-1|TRBJ2-1|-
SPRGSSYNEQF
>TRBV9|TRBJ2-6|many
ASSSQGAGANVLT
>TRBV20-1|TRBJ2-2|-
SARLASSNTGELF
>TRBV20-1|TRBJ2-5|-
CASPSPGQVGETQY
>TRBV28|TRBJ1-1|many
ASSSRGAEAF
>TRBV20-1|TRBJ2-7|many
SARDLGRNSYEQY
>TRBV7-3|TRBJ2-1|-
ASSRGGGPPYNEQF
>TRBV20-1|TRBJ2-1|few
SARQRRQSEQF
>TRBV7-3|TRBJ2-2|many
ASSPSGRPNTGELF
>TRBV19|TRBJ2-1|many
ASSTAGPPYNEQF
>TRBV20-1|TRBJ1-5|-
SAVGLGNQPQH
>TRBV27|TRBJ2-7|many
ASSLEGPYEQY
>TRBV7-3|TRBJ1-1|many
ASSPEGRAEAF
>TRBV10-3|TRBJ1-2|many
AISESEGGGYT
>TRBV12-3/TRBV12-4|TRBJ2-1|many
ASSPVGGKDEQF
>TRBV6-1|TRBJ2-7|many
ASRLTGTGGEQY
>TRBV11-1|TRBJ2-1|once
ASSLNRGTSGYRNEQF
>TRBV6-1|TRBJ2-2|-
ASSGRGGRTGELF
>TRBV13|TRBJ2-1|few
ASNQAGTGAYNEQF
>TRBV14|TRBJ1-2|many
ASSQGIRSYGYT
>TRBV7-6|TRBJ2-3|-
ASSVTRWQGATDTQY
>TRBV9|TRBJ2-7|many
ASSARQGSSYEQY
>TRBV3-1|TRBJ2-1|-
ASSQAGSNEQF
>TRBV28|TRBJ2-7|many
ASSLRDRGWHEQY
>TRBV28|TRBJ1-5|many
ASSFPQYGFLQPQH
>TRBV20-1|TRBJ2-3|many
SARDLADSSTDTQY
>TRBV3-1|TRBJ2-1|many
ASSQVPGIIYNEQF
>TRBV20-1|TRBJ2-1|few
SARARFASGPYYNEQF
>TRBV7-2|TRBJ2-2|many
ASSLRLLGNTGELF
>TRBV5-5|TRBJ2-7|few
ASSLGLAGSPTYEQY
>TRBV5-6|TRBJ2-1|many
ASSYSNEQF
>TRBV20-1|TRBJ2-7|many
SARDPGGPPYEQY
>TRBV29-1|TRBJ2-7|many
SVESPLAGTYEQY